This T cell receptor (beta chain) was profiled in a study of vaccination and CD4 T cells after COVID-19. Treatment of the sample: roughly 10-day PBMC culture with coronavirus spike peptide pools or control peptides (ViraFEST assay). The culture of about 2 million PBMCs per well included 8.5 to 10 IU/ml IL-2 and approximately 10 ug/ml peptide pools. J was trimmed by 2 bases and V by 5 bases; bases with no gene match: 2. Germline CDR1 SGHTA, CDR2 FQGNSA. This CDR3 has 14 amino acids. A remark on this clonotype: As yet, its antigen is unknown.

Study-wide findings and caveats: A comparatively limited set of convalescent patients was examined, with no early post-infection timepoints.

Sequence data for DNA of cultured CD4+ T cells were generated by the Oncomine TCR Beta short-read assay. Once CD4+ T cells had been cultured, genomic DNA was extracted from them. MiXCR, run by TCRdb on the PCR reads, gives a single entry per CDR3 protein. The sample lists under 15,000 distinct CDR3 sequences; 61% were seen once. The chain links TRBV7-2 to TRBJ2-1, with 8 bases lining up with TRBD1. The source of this sequence is a human donor who had recovered from COVID-19. The sequenced material came from CD4+ T cells from blood, cultured in vitro. The CDR3 DNA follows: TGTGCCAGCAGCCCGGGACAGGCCTACAATGAGCAGTTCTTC. Protein product: CASSPGQAYNEQFF.